The clone carrying this T cell receptor beta chain occurred many times. This sample is part of a study of T cells in Graves' hyperthyroidism and ophthalmopathy. The TCR beta CDR3 regions underwent amplification using RNA transcripts as the source. Researchers ran a first-round RT-PCR on the TCR CDR3 using the HTBI primer set. MiXCR, run by TCRdb on the multiplex PCR reads, gives a single entry per CDR3 protein. The sample consists of 470,000 or so distinct CDR3 sequences, under 25% of them appearing once. The ends lost 6 bases at V and 4 bases at J; junction bases unmatched: 3. This CDR3 has 13 residues. Germline V CDR1 and CDR2: MDHEN, SYDVKM.

The sequencing input was blood. The rearrangement links TRBV28 to TRBJ1-5; 7 bases map to TRBD1. This clonotype originated in a man aged 18 to 30 with Graves' hyperthyroidism. CDR3 in amino acids: CASRLGQNQPQHF. CDR3 nucleotide sequence: TGTGCCAGCAGATTGGGACAGAATCAGCCCCAGCATTTT.